Below are 20 T cell receptor beta chains sequenced from a single sample in a study of Tregs in tolerant kidney transplant recipients. Generated by immunoSEQ multiplex PCR, the TCRdb table keeps only in-frame clones and is missing some. Of fewer than 95,000 clones in the sample, under 95% are singletons; the top ten hold 1.6%. Mixed chimerism was transient after nonmyeloablative marrow transplants from related graft donors. The specimen comprised CD4+ T cells from blood (PBMCs), sampled 12 months after the transplant. The source is a human patient who received a combined kidney and bone marrow transplant. Some T cells may be transferred from the graft donor.

This chain links TRBV20-1 with TRBJ1-1, with D unclear. V gave up 3 bases and J gave up 6 bases, with 8 bases separating them. CDR1 and CDR2 from the germline V gene are DFQATT and SNEGSKA (reference sequence). The CDR3 covers 11 residues. The CDR3 DNA reads TGCAGTGCTAGGCTCGGGGCTGAAGCTTTCTTT. Translation: CSARLGAEAFF.

The chain has TRBV7-2 and TRBJ2-7; tentatively, D is TRBD2 (6 bases). Germline-derived CDR1 and CDR2 are SGHTA and FQGNSA. This CDR3 has 14 residues. V lost 8 bases and J 5 bases, leaving 19 bases between the germline ends. The CDR3 nucleotides are TGTGCCAGCCGAATGACCCCAGGGAGGAACGAGCAGTACTTC. Translating gives CASRMTPGRNEQYF.

The V call is TRBV7-2, the J call TRBJ2-5; D is perhaps TRBD1 (6 bases). This CDR3 has 14 residues. Germline CDR1 is SGHTA and CDR2 is FQGNSA. V was cut by 3 bases and J by 5 bases, with 13 bases left in between. CDR3 nucleotides: TGTGCCAGCAGCTTCGGGCAGGGGATCGAGACCCAGTACTTC. It yields the protein CASSFGQGIETQYF.

V usage is TRBV5-1 and J usage is TRBJ2-1, with 8 positions matching TRBD1. V lost 4 bases, J lost 6 bases, and 9 bases stayed unmatched. Germline CDR1 SGHRS, CDR2 YFSETQ. The CDR3 spans 15 residues. CDR3 protein: CASSRGFTGGNEQFF. The CDR3 coding sequence is TGCGCCAGCAGCCGGGGATTTACAGGGGGCAATGAGCAGTTCTTC.

The chain couples TRBV30 to TRBJ1-1, with 8 positions matching TRBD1. This CDR3 has 14 residues. Germline assignment: CDR1 GTSNPN and CDR2 SVGIG (reference sequence). V was pared by 2 bases and J by 0 bases, with 2 bases of the junction left unmatched. The CDR3 loop is CAWSLGQVNTEAFF. For the CDR3, the DNA is TGTGCCTGGAGTCTGGGACAGGTGAACACTGAAGCTTTCTTT.

Regarding this clone: A junction end diverges from the germline sequence, so it may reflect a read error. The CDR3 nucleotides read TGTGCCACCAGCAGAGATGCAGTAGCGGGCCCGACTCGGGGGGACTTC. Translating gives CATSRDAVAGPTRGDF. The rearrangement joins TRBV15 to TRBJ2-5; 7 bases fit TRBD2. Germline CDR1 reads LNHNV; CDR2 reads YYDKDF (reference sequence). The CDR3 extends over 16 amino acids.

The rearrangement joins TRBV11-2 to TRBJ1-5, with no clear D. V was pared by 5 bases and J by 4 bases, with 15 bases between. Germline CDR1 and CDR2: SGHAT and FQNNGV. The CDR3 runs 15 residues. The CDR3 DNA is TGTGCCAGCAGCCTGAGAGGTGGAGGGAATCAGCCCCAGCATTTT. This gives the protein CASSLRGGGNQPQHF.

With regard to this clone: The same CDR3 arises from other DNA sequences in this sample as well. The gene calls are TRBV5-1 and TRBJ1-6; no definite D call. Germline V gene lookup returns CDR1 SGHRS and CDR2 YFSETQ. V lost 4 bases and J lost 0, with 8 bases in between. The CDR3 has 15 residues. The CDR3 DNA follows: TGCGCCAGCAGCACTCATAGCTCCTATAATTCACCCCTCCACTTT. Its translation is CASSTHSSYNSPLHF.

The V and J genes are TRBV7-9 and TRBJ2-2; 8 bases align to TRBD2. Germline CDR1 is SEHNR and CDR2 is FQNEAQ (reference sequence). This CDR3 region has 15 residues. The V segment lost 4 bases and the J segment 3 bases; nucleotides outside the gene matches: 4. CDR3 nucleotides: TGTGCCAGCAGCTCAGGACTAGCAGACACCGGGGAGCTGTTTTTT. Its protein product is CASSSGLADTGELFF.

This clone was seen just once. The V gene is TRBV7-2, the J gene TRBJ2-7, with TRBD1 identical over 7 bases. The ends lost 0 bases at V and 2 bases at J; junction bases unmatched: 4. The CDR3 length is 15 residues. Per the germline V gene, CDR1 is SGHTA and CDR2 is FQGNSA. In DNA form, the CDR3 reads TGTGCCAGCAGCTTAGCGGGACAGAAAACCTACGAGCAGTACTTC. It encodes CASSLAGQKTYEQYF.

Concerning this clone: Germline and junction disagree at one end, which may indicate a read error. Other DNA sequences of this sample code for an identical CDR3. V gene TRBV7-2 combines with J gene TRBJ1-4, with 11 bases lining up with TRBD1. The CDR3 covers 15 residues. Per germline, CDR1 SGHTA and CDR2 FQGNSA. The CDR3 loop reads CASSWGGTGGEKLFF. In DNA form, the CDR3 reads TGTGCCAGTAGCTGGGGTGGGACAGGGGGAGAAAAACTGTTTTTT.

The V and J genes are TRBV11-3 and TRBJ2-5, with TRBD2 identical over 10 bases. The CDR3 is 15 amino acids. The J segment lost 2 bases and the V segment lost 7 bases, leaving 7 bases of the junction unmatched. Germline CDR1 SGHNT, CDR2 YENEEA. As DNA, the CDR3 is TGTGCCAGCACCCCTCGGACTAGCGGACAAGAGACCCAGTACTTC. Encoded protein: CASTPRTSGQETQYF. The full variable domain, its missing parts supplied by reference TRBV11-3 and TRBJ2-5, is EAGVVQSPRYKIIEKKQPVAFWCNPISGHNTLYWYLQNLGQGPELLIRYENEEAVDDSQLPKDRFSAERLKGVDSTLKIQPAELGDSAVYLCASTPRTSGQETQYFGPGTRLLVL.

The chain links TRBV5-8 to TRBJ1-5; TRBD1 matches 7 bases. The CDR3 covers 14 residues. Germline CDR1 and CDR2: SGHTS and YDEGEE. The junction had 6 bases not matched to a gene; V was cut back by 2 bases and J by 7 bases. Written as DNA, the CDR3 is TGTGCCAGCAGCTTTCGAGGGGGCCGGCAGCCCCAGCATTTT. The encoded protein is CASSFRGGRQPQHF.

V gene TRBV6-4 combines with J gene TRBJ1-6; D call uncertain. V gave up 4 bases and J gave up 8 bases, with 15 bases separating them. CDR1 and CDR2 (germline): MRHNA, SNTAGT. This CDR3 has 15 residues. The CDR3 is CASSASGIVDSPLHF. CDR3 DNA sequence: TGTGCCAGCAGTGCCTCCGGGATTGTGGATTCACCCCTCCACTTT.

This rearrangement joins TRBV5-1 to TRBJ1-1, with D perhaps TRBD1 (5 bases). CDR3 size: 15 residues. Trimming removed 4 bases from V and 5 bases from J, with 18 bases in between. Germline V gene data show CDR1 as SGHRS and CDR2 as YFSETQ. CDR3 loop: CASSPEPAGLTEAFF. The CDR3 coding sequence is TGCGCCAGCAGCCCCGAGCCCGCGGGGCTGACTGAAGCTTTCTTT. The variable domain in full, completed from reference TRBV5-1 and TRBJ1-1, reads KAGVTQTPRYLIKTRGQQVTLSCSPISGHRSVSWYQQTPGQGLQFLFEYFSETQRNKGNFPGRFSGRQFSNSRSEMNVSTLELGDSALYLCASSPEPAGLTEAFFGQGTRLTVV.

V and J are TRBV5-1 and TRBJ2-7, with no clear D. The CDR3 covers 12 residues. V lost 4 bases and J lost 7, with 12 bases in between. Germline CDR1 reads SGHRS; CDR2 reads YFSETQ. In nucleotides, the CDR3 is TGCGCCAGCAGCATACAGAGTACTGAGCAGTACTTC. Translating gives CASSIQSTEQYF.

This rearrangement joins TRBV2 to TRBJ2-2; possible D gene TRBD1, 6 bases. With 2 bases removed from V and 0 bases from J, the gap between germline ends came to 10 bases. There are 16 residues in the CDR3. In germline, CDR1 is SNHLY, CDR2 FYNNEI. DNA of the CDR3: TGTGCCAGCAGTGAAATGGGACACGCGAACACCGGGGAGCTGTTTTTT. Translating it yields CASSEMGHANTGELFF.

The chain recombines TRBV5-4 with TRBJ1-3; 7 positions agree with TRBD1. With V trimmed by 0 bases and J by 2 bases, 2 bases remained unmatched. Germline CDR1 reads SGHNT; CDR2 reads YYREEE (reference sequence). The CDR3 has 15 residues. The CDR3: CASSLDRGTGNTIYF. The CDR3 coding sequence is TGTGCCAGCAGCTTGGACAGGGGTACTGGAAACACCATATATTTT.

The V and J genes are TRBV5-1 and TRBJ2-7, with 9 bases that match TRBD1. From germline, CDR1 is SGHRS and CDR2 YFSETQ. V lost 3 bases and J lost 4; bases outside the gene matches: 5. The CDR3 is 14 residues long. The CDR3 DNA reads as TGCGCCAGCAGCTCGGGACAGGGACCGTACGAGCAGTACTTC. It encodes CASSSGQGPYEQYF.

CDR3 residues: CASSIAGGYNEQFF. As DNA, the CDR3 is TGTGCCAGCTCCATAGCGGGAGGTTACAATGAGCAGTTCTTC. The chain has TRBV18 and TRBJ2-1; 10 positions match TRBD2. In germline, CDR1 is KGHSH, CDR2 LQKENI. The CDR3 sequence is 14 residues long. The J segment lost 4 bases and the V segment lost 6 bases, leaving 3 bases of the junction unmatched.